Listed here are 2 T cell receptor beta chains from one sample, sequenced in a study of cytomegalovirus exposure and HLA in healthy donors. PCR involved 60 Vbeta and 13 Jbeta primers. Sequencing used immunoSEQ multiplex PCR; TCRdb keeps in-frame clones, though not all of them. The sample shows around 130,000 clones, around 75% of them seen only once. The sequencing sample was made of PBMCs. These receptors all stem from a man aged 25-40 years in good health and CMV-seronegative.

The J gene is TRBJ2-3, the V gene TRBV6-1, with 9 bases fitting TRBD2. Germline CDR1 is MNHNS and CDR2 is SASEGT. V was clipped by 4 bases and J by 4 bases; unmatched bases: 3. CDR3 size: 14 residues. The CDR3 nucleotides are TGTGCCAGCAGTGTAGCGGGAGTGGCAGATACGCAGTATTTT. This translates into CASSVAGVADTQYF.

Points on this clone: The sample contains more than one DNA sequence encoding this CDR3. The rearrangement joins TRBV28 to TRBJ1-5, with D hard to call. Germline-derived CDR1 and CDR2 are MDHEN and SYDVKM. The length of the CDR3 is 15 residues. With 3 bases removed from V and 0 bases from J, the gap between germline ends came to 9 bases. CDR3 DNA: TGTGCCAGCAGTTTCCGGGGTTATAGCAATCAGCCCCAGCATTTT. It translates to CASSFRGYSNQPQHF.